This paragraph covers one T cell receptor beta chain sequence. This sample is drawn from a study of blood T cell repertoires in COVID-19. Across the study: The samples span acute and convalescent COVID-19 from the United States, Italy and Spain. PBMCs, B-cell-depleted T cells, or T cells provided the cDNA or gDNA that made up the material.

The data were produced by immunoSEQ multiplex PCR, yet TCRdb's version contains in-frame clones alone and is incomplete. The table has under 250,000 clones, roughly 82% seen once. Trimming took off 5 bases at V and 2 bases at J, with 10 bases between the two ends. In germline, CDR1 is KGHSH, CDR2 LQKENI. The CDR3 runs 14 residues. The sequenced material came from peripheral blood. The TCR sequence derives from a man older than 75 with acute or convalescent COVID-19. This sequence joins TRBV18 and TRBJ2-1; D is possibly TRBD2 (6 bases). CDR3 bases: TGTGCCAGCTCATTCAGCGGGCCCTACAATGAGCAGTTCTTC. This codes for CASSFSGPYNEQFF. The full variable domain, completed using reference TRBV18 and TRBJ2-1, is NAGVMQNPRHLVRRRGQEARLRCSPMKGHSHVYWYRQLPEEGLKFMVYLQKENIIDESGMPKERFSAEFPKEGPSILRIQQVVRGDSAAYFCASSFSGPYNEQFFGPGTRLTVL.